This TCR beta chain was captured by sequencing in a study of OX40 agonist ivuxolimab in advanced cancers. The table came from immunoSEQ multiplex PCR; TCRdb's copy has only in-frame clones and leaves some out. Here the sample spans about 19,000 clones, over 60% being singletons. This CDR3 spans 15 amino acids. In germline, CDR1 is SSHAT, CDR2 FNYEAQ (reference sequence). General study results and limits: Average numbers of expanded clones were greater in CD8+ T cells than in CD4+.

A remark on this clone: No antigen is known for it. One end of the junction fails to match germline, which may point to a read error.

The chain couples TRBV7-7 to TRBJ2-7; 9 bases are a match to TRBD1. This TCR came from an adult with an advanced solid tumor such as melanoma, head and neck, liver or kidney cancer. The sample in question was CD4+ or CD8+ T cells sorted from blood, obtained in a trial of the OX40 agonist ivuxolimab. This chain's CDR3 is CASSSGTGPSYEQYF. The CDR3 coding sequence is TGTGCTAGCAGCTCAGGGACAGGGCCATCCTACGAGCAGTACTTC.